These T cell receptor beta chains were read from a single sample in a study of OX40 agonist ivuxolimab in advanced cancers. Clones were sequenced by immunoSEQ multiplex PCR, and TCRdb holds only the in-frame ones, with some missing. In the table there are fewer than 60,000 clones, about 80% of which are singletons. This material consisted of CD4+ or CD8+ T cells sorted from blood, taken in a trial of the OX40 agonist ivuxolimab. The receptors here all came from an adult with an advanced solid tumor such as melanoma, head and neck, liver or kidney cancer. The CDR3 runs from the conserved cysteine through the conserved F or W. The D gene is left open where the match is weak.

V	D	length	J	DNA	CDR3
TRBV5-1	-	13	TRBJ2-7	TGCGCCAGCAGCTTGAGGGCCTCCTACGAGCAGTACTTC	CASSLRASYEQYF
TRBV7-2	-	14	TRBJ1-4	TGTGCCAGCAGCTCAATATACGGAGGCATGCCGCTGTTTTTT	CASSSIYGGMPLFF
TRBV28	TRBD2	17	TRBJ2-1	TGTGCCAGCGGTGGAATCCGACTAGCGGGCTCCTACAATGAGCAGTTCTTC	CASGGIRLAGSYNEQFF
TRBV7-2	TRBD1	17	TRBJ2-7	TGTGCCAGCAGCTCGAGGGCAAGACAGGGGGGCATGGTCGAGCAGTACTTC	CASSSRARQGGMVEQYF
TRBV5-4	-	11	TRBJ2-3	TGTGCCAGCACCATCAGGGATACGCAGTATTTT	CASTIRDTQYF
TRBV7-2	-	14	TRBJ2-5	TGTGCCAGCAGCTTAGTGGGAAGAGGGAAGACCCAGTACTTC	CASSLVGRGKTQYF
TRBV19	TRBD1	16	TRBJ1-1	TGTGCCAGTAGGACTGGGGAGGGGGCTAGCGGGACTGAAGCTTTCTTT	CASRTGEGASGTEAFF
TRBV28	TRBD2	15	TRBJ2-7	TGTGCCAGCAGTCTGACCAGCGGGATTAGCTACGAGCAGTACTTC	CASSLTSGISYEQYF
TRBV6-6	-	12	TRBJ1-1	TGTGCCAGCAGTTACCGGCGGACTGAAGCTTTCTTT	CASSYRRTEAFF
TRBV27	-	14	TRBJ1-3	TGTGCCAGCAGTTTGACGGGCTTTGGAAACACCATATATTTT	CASSLTGFGNTIYF
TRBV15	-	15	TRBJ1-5	TGTGCCACCAGCAGAGATCTTAGATCAGGTCAGCCCCAGCATTTT	CATSRDLRSGQPQHF
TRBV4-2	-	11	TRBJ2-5	TGTGCCAGCAGCATTAAAGAGACCCAGTACTTC	CASSIKETQYF
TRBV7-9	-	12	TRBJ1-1	TGTGCCAGCAGTCGAAAGAACACTGAAGCTTTCTTT	CASSRKNTEAFF
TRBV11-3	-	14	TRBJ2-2	TGTGCCAGCAGCCGGGGGGCTTCCACCGGGGAGCTGTTTTTT	CASSRGASTGELFF
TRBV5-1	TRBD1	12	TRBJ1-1	TGCGCCAGCAGCGAGGACAGGGGGGTAGCTTTCTTT	CASSEDRGVAFF
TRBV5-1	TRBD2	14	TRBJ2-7	TGCGCCAGCAGCTTCCAGGGAGGGTCCTACGAGCAGTACTTC	CASSFQGGSYEQYF
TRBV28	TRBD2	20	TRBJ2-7	TGTGCCAGCAGTTTAATCCACCAAGGACTAGCGGGAGGGCAGGCCTACGAGCAGTACTTC	CASSLIHQGLAGGQAYEQYF